A single sample is the source of the 21 T cell receptor beta chains below, sequenced in a study of T-cell reconstitution after alpha-beta-depleted transplantation in children. Unique molecular identifiers were incorporated when the TCRbeta library was constructed. TCRdb independently ran MiXCR on the PCR reads; one entry per CDR3 protein. The data contain about 980,000 distinct CDR3 sequences, about 30% of them singletons. The starting material was PBMCs, mostly from graft donor cells, obtained 360 days after TCRalphabeta/CD19-depleted stem cell transplant. The receptor set was obtained from a boy younger than two who had a stem cell transplant for SCID, so the T cells may come from the graft donor.

Only a few counts were recorded for this clonotype. The CDR3 DNA reads TGTGCCAGCAGCCTCGGGACAGCCTCAGATACGCAGTATTTT. Amino acids: CASSLGTASDTQYF. The chain has TRBV12-3 or TRBV12-4 and TRBJ2-3; TRBD1 matches at 7 bases. Losses at the gene ends were 6 bases for V and 4 bases for J; bases not matched to a gene: 7. The CDR3 spans 14 residues.

This clonotype occurred a few times. This rearrangement joins TRBV29-1 to TRBJ1-2; perhaps TRBD1 as D (5 bases). Germline V lookup: CDR1 SQVTM, CDR2 ANQGSEA. CDR3 length equals 14 residues. V lost 3 bases and J lost 0, with 11 bases in between. The CDR3 region is CSVEFQGANYGYTF. Written as DNA, the CDR3 is TGCAGCGTTGAGTTCCAGGGAGCTAACTATGGCTACACCTTC.

This clonotype showed up just a few times. This chain joins TRBV20-1 and TRBJ1-1; D is ambiguous. This CDR3 region has 14 residues. Per the germline V gene, CDR1 is DFQATT and CDR2 is SNEGSKA (reference sequence). The V end was cut by 3 bases, the J end by 1 base, with 12 bases between. The CDR3 sequence is CSASQQLRNTEAFF. The CDR3, as DNA: TGCAGTGCTAGCCAACAGTTGAGGAACACTGAAGCTTTCTTT.

The rearrangement links TRBV5-1 to TRBJ2-5; 15 positions match TRBD2. CDR1 and CDR2 from the germline V gene are SGHRS and YFSETQ. J was trimmed by 2 bases and V by 0 bases; bases with no gene match: 8. This CDR3 is built from 19 residues. The CDR3 nucleotides read TGCGCCAGCAGCTTGGGTCCCGGGACTAGCGGGGGGCTTCAAGAGACCCAGTACTTC. It yields the protein CASSLGPGTSGGLQETQYF. The variable domain in full, with the rest retrieved from reference TRBV5-1 and TRBJ2-5, is KAGVTQTPRYLIKTRGQQVTLSCSPISGHRSVSWYQQTPGQGLQFLFEYFSETQRNKGNFPGRFSGRQFSNSRSEMNVSTLELGDSALYLCASSLGPGTSGGLQETQYFGPGTRLLVL.

The genes are TRBV4-2 and TRBJ1-5; TRBD1 matches at 9 bases. The V gene's germline CDR1 is LGHNA and CDR2 YNFKEQ. This CDR3 has 19 residues. V lost 0 bases and J lost 0; bases outside the gene matches: 9. The CDR3 DNA is TGTGCCAGCAGCCAAGACGCCGGGACAGGGAGTTATAGCAATCAGCCCCAGCATTTT. Translating gives CASSQDAGTGSYSNQPQHF.

The rearrangement links TRBV12-3 or TRBV12-4 to TRBJ1-4, with TRBD1 matching 8 bases. This CDR3 spans 15 amino acids. V dropped 5 bases and J dropped 13; count of bases not matched to a gene: 15. The CDR3 DNA sequence: TGTGCCAGCAGTCCCCGGTCGGCAGGGGGCCTCGCACTGTTTTTT. Translating gives CASSPRSAGGLALFF.

This clonotype was observed a few times. The chain is built from TRBV20-1 and TRBJ2-7; 9 nucleotides align to TRBD1. The CDR3 spans 13 residues. Germline V gives CDR1 DFQATT, CDR2 SNEGSKA (reference sequence). With 5 bases clipped from V and 6 bases from J, the junction kept 8 bases outside the gene matches. CDR3 protein: CSARRDRDSEQYF. DNA of the CDR3: TGCAGTGCTCGAAGGGACAGGGACTCCGAGCAGTACTTC.

This clonotype has only a few counts. The chain couples TRBV15 to TRBJ2-2; D is unresolved. CDR3 length equals 16 residues. The germline V and J ends were trimmed by 5 bases and 0 bases, with 13 bases remaining between them. Looked up from germline, CDR1 is LNHNV and CDR2 is YYDKDF (reference sequence). The CDR3 nucleotides are TGTGCCACCAGCCTGCCGGGCTGGGCGAACACCGGGGAGCTGTTTTTT. Protein: CATSLPGWANTGELFF.

V usage is TRBV28 and J usage is TRBJ2-7; D remains unclear. CDR1 MDHEN and CDR2 SYDVKM come from the germline V gene. The CDR3 covers 16 residues. The V end lost 3 bases, the J end lost 5 bases, and 20 bases lay between the germline ends. The CDR3 nucleotides read TGTGCCAGCAGTTTGCCGGAGAAGGGCAGGCGCAACGAGCAGTACTTC. It specifies CASSLPEKGRRNEQYF.

This clonotype has at least ten counts. This chain uses TRBV4-1 with TRBJ2-7; maybe TRBD2 (5 bases). The length of the CDR3 is 15 residues. Germline loops: CDR1 MGHRA, CDR2 YSYEKL. V lost 2 bases and J lost 5, with 16 bases in between. The CDR3 DNA follows: TGCGCCAGCAGCCAATTGGGGAGCCCTCAGGACGAGCAGTACTTC. Translated, it gives CASSQLGSPQDEQYF.

The chain has TRBV13 and TRBJ1-1; 7 bases align to TRBD1. This CDR3 comprises 13 residues. The V gene's germline CDR1 is PRHDT and CDR2 FYEKMQ (reference sequence). Trimming took 7 bases from V and 4 from J; bases not matched to a gene: 6. DNA for the CDR3: TGTGCCAGCAACAGGGGCGCGGGCACTGAAGCTTTCTTT. This translates into CASNRGAGTEAFF.

The chain is built from TRBV9 and TRBJ2-3, with 9 bases matching TRBD2. CDR1 and CDR2 (germline): SGDLS, YYNGEE. V trimming: 0 bases; J trimming: 6 bases; junction bases outside the gene matches: 11. This CDR3 spans 17 amino acids. In DNA, the CDR3 is TGTGCCAGCAGCGTAGGCCCGACTAGCGGCCTTGGGGATACGCAGTATTTT. It is translated as CASSVGPTSGLGDTQYF.

This clonotype appeared a few times. The chain recombines TRBV5-1 with TRBJ2-3, with no clear D. CDR1 and CDR2 from the germline V gene are SGHRS and YFSETQ. V was pared by 0 bases and J by 6 bases, with 14 bases between. This CDR3 is built from 15 residues. CDR3 residues: CASSLVVVPRDTQYF. Here the CDR3 DNA reads TGCGCCAGCAGCTTGGTGGTGGTACCCCGGGATACGCAGTATTTT.

This clonotype showed up just a few times. The rearrangement joins TRBV20-1 to TRBJ2-7; D is possibly TRBD2 (6 bases). Trimming stripped 3 bases from V and 0 bases from J, with 12 bases between. In germline, CDR1 is DFQATT, CDR2 SNEGSKA (reference sequence). The CDR3 is 14 residues long. The CDR3: CSASGRGPSYEQYF. For the CDR3, the DNA is TGCAGTGCTAGTGGGCGGGGCCCCTCCTACGAGCAGTACTTC.

Turning to this clonotype: A read error may account for a junction end that differs from germline. This sequence joins TRBV2 and TRBJ2-1; TRBD2 agrees at 9 bases. Per germline, CDR1 SNHLY and CDR2 FYNNEI. The CDR3 length is 16 residues. CDR3 region: CASSSSQAGGGNELFF. The CDR3 coding sequence is TGTGCCAGCAGTTCGTCCCAAGCGGGGGGAGGGAATGAGCTGTTCTTC.

The chain links TRBV6-5 to TRBJ1-1, with D tentatively TRBD1 (5 bases). Between the trimmed V and J ends, which lost 1 base and 1 base, there was a span of 13 bases. Germline V lookup: CDR1 MNHEY, CDR2 SVGAGI. This CDR3 is 16 amino acids long. This chain's CDR3 is CASSYFSGGGNTEAFF. The CDR3 region has the DNA TGTGCCAGCAGTTACTTTTCAGGTGGGGGGAACACTGAAGCTTTCTTT.

In its sample, this clonotype was seen a few times. The chain joins TRBV20-1 to TRBJ2-3; no clear D. Per the germline V gene, CDR1 is DFQATT and CDR2 is SNEGSKA (reference sequence). The CDR3 covers 15 residues. Trimming removed 0 bases at V and 2 bases at J, with 12 bases between. CDR3: CSARDLSFSTDTQYF. The CDR3 DNA reads as TGCAGTGCTAGAGATCTCTCCTTCTCCACAGATACGCAGTATTTT.

The sample holds a few counts of this clonotype. The chain has TRBV9 and TRBJ1-1; weak D call: TRBD1 (5 bases). V was pared by 3 bases and J by 7 bases, with 22 bases between. Germline V gene data show CDR1 as SGDLS and CDR2 as YYNGEE. This CDR3 has 16 residues. Here the CDR3 DNA reads TGTGCCAGCAGCGATAGTACAGGTTCTACAACCTTTGAAGCTTTCTTT. It codes for CASSDSTGSTTFEAFF.

The sample holds a few counts of this clonotype. The chain uses TRBV4-3 and TRBJ2-3; D ambiguous. CDR1 is LGHNA and CDR2 is YSLEER in the germline V gene. Trimming shortened V by 0 bases and J by 7 bases, and 11 bases separated the two germline ends. This CDR3 comprises 14 residues. CDR3 sequence: CASSQDRDTYTQYF. Here the CDR3 DNA reads TGCGCCAGCAGCCAAGACCGAGATACTTATACGCAGTATTTT.

This clonotype has just a few counts. CDR3 sequence: CASSFVTTEAFF. DNA of the CDR3: TGTGCCAGCAGTTTTGTAACCACTGAAGCTTTCTTT. The chain carries TRBV12-3 or TRBV12-4 and TRBJ1-1, with D unresolved. The CDR3 consists of 12 residues. V was shortened by 3 bases and J by 4 bases, with 6 bases between the two germline ends.

In regard to this clonotype: A junction end diverges from the germline sequence, so it may reflect a read error. V and J are TRBV7-9 and TRBJ1-4, with D perhaps TRBD1 (5 bases). The CDR3 is 14 amino acids. The V gene's germline CDR1 is SEHNR and CDR2 FQNEAQ (reference sequence). CDR3 sequence reads: CASSLGPGPGRSNF. Written as DNA, the CDR3 is TGTGCCAGCAGCTTAGGCCCGGGTCCGGGACGGTCCAATTTT.